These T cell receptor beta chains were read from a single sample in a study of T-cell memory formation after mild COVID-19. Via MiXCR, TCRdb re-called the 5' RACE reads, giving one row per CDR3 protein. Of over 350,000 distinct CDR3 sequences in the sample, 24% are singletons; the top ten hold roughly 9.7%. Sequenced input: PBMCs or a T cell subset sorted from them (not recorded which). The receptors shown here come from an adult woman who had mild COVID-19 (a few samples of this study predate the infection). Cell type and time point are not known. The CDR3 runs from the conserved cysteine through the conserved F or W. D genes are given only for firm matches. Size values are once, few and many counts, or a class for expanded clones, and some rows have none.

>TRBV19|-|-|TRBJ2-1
CASSMEGSSYNEQFF
TGTGCCAGTAGTATGGAGGGTAGCTCCTACAATGAGCAGTTCTTC
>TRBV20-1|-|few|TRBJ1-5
CSARDGDQPQHF
TGCAGTGCTAGAGATGGTGATCAGCCCCAGCATTTT
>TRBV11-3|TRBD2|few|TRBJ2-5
CASSLRTSGGETQYF
TGTGCCAGCAGCCTCAGGACTAGCGGTGGGGAGACCCAGTACTTC
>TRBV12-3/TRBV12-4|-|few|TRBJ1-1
CASSFEVRGVEAFF
TGTGCCAGCAGTTTCGAGGTTCGGGGGGTTGAAGCTTTCTTT
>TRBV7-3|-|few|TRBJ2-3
CASGRSVTDTQYF
TGTGCCAGCGGTCGGTCGGTCACAGATACGCAGTATTTT
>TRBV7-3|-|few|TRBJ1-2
CASSATGAGDYGYTF
TGTGCCAGCAGCGCTACGGGGGCAGGAGACTATGGCTACACCTTC
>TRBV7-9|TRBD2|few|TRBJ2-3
CASSLQPGTSGFTDTQYF
TGTGCCAGCAGCTTACAGCCCGGGACTAGCGGCTTCACAGATACGCAGTATTTT
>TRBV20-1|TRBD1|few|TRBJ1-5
CSAVQGARNQPQHF
TGCAGTGCTGTACAGGGGGCGCGCAATCAGCCCCAGCATTTT
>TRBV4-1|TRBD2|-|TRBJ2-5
CASSPWTSGEGDHQYF
TGCGCCAGCAGCCCCTGGACTAGCGGGGAGGGTGACCACCAGTACTTC
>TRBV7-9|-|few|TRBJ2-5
CASSDTPGTQYF
TGTGCCAGCAGCGACACCCCGGGGACCCAGTACTTC
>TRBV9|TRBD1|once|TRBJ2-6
CASSVRQGRQSGANVLTF
TGTGCCAGCAGCGTCCGACAGGGGAGGCAATCTGGGGCCAACGTCCTGACTTTC
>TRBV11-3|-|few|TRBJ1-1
CASSLRGAPEAFF
TGTGCCAGCAGCTTACGGGGTGCCCCTGAAGCTTTCTTT
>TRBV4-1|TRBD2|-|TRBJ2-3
CASPVGGADTQYF
TGCGCCAGCCCCGTGGGGGGGGCAGATACGCAGTATTTT
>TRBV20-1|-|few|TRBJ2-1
CSARDLQASSYNEQFF
TGCAGTGCTAGAGATCTCCAAGCAAGCTCCTACAATGAGCAGTTCTTC
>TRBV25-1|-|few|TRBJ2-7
CASSDSLQQYF
TGTGCCAGCAGTGATTCCCTCCAGCAGTACTTC
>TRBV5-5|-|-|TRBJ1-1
CASSSARNTEAFF
TGTGCCAGCAGCTCCGCCCGGAACACTGAAGCTTTCTTT
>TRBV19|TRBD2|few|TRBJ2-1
CASSQLGLAGFNEQFF
TGTGCCAGTAGCCAGTTGGGGCTAGCGGGTTTCAATGAGCAGTTCTTC
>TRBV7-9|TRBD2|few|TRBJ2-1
CASSPGGAGDNEQFF
TGTGCCAGCAGCCCGGGAGGAGCGGGGGACAATGAGCAGTTCTTC
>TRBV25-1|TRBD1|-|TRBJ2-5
CASRPSYRGAGGQQETQYF
TGTGCCAGCCGGCCCAGCTACAGAGGGGCAGGGGGTCAACAAGAGACCCAGTACTTC
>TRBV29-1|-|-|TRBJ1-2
CSVDGPGATNYGYTF
TGCAGCGTTGATGGTCCAGGGGCCACTAACTATGGCTACACCTTC
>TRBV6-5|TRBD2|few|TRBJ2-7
CASRTGLGSLSYEQYF
TGTGCCAGCAGAACGGGACTAGGCTCCCTGTCCTACGAGCAGTACTTC
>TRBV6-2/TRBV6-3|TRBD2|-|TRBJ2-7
CASSYRPPAGAYEQYF
TGTGCCAGCAGTTACCGACCCCCAGCGGGGGCCTACGAGCAGTACTTC
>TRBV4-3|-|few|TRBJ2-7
CASSQDFRGEQYF
TGCGCCAGCAGCCAAGATTTCAGGGGCGAGCAGTACTTC
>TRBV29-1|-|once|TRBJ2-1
CSVERPIGQFF
TGCAGCGTTGAACGGCCCATCGGGCAGTTCTTC
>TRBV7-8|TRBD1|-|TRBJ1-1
CASSSRQGKNTEAFF
TGTGCCAGCAGCTCGCGACAGGGAAAGAACACTGAAGCTTTCTTT
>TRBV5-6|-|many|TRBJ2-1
CASSIPGGAYNEQFF
TGTGCCAGCAGTATCCCGGGGGGCGCTTACAATGAGCAGTTCTTC
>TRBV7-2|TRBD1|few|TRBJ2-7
CASSSYRGRNEQYF
TGTGCCAGCAGCTCCTACAGGGGGCGGAACGAGCAGTACTTC
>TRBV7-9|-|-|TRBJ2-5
CASSSKGRAMGIQETQYF
TGTGCCAGCAGCTCCAAAGGGCGAGCGATGGGGATCCAAGAGACCCAGTACTTC
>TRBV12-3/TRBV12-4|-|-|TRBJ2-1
CASSPGGADYNEQFF
TGTGCCAGCAGTCCCGGCGGGGCCGACTACAATGAGCAGTTCTTC